This T cell receptor beta chain was identified during a study of Graves' ophthalmopathy and Graves' hyperthyroidism (dated by TCRdb to about 2018). Context from the whole study: Peripheral blood was collected at initial diagnosis, prior to any treatment. The study used signatures of the TCR beta repertoire to tell Graves' ophthalmopathy apart from Graves' hyperthyroidism and to predict which patients would progress to ophthalmopathy. In total, 120 to 150 blood samples were TCR-sequenced: approximately 42 ophthalmopathy, about 75 hyperthyroidism and some 17 hyperthyroidism-to-ophthalmopathy patients. To explore V-J signatures distinguishing ophthalmopathy from hyperthyroidism, a discovery set of 100 or so patients (fewer than 45 ophthalmopathy, 57 stable hyperthyroidism) was enrolled. The independent validation cohort included about 19 hyperthyroidism patients plus 17 patients who later progressed from hyperthyroidism to ophthalmopathy. T-cell repertoires of thyroid tissue and blood were compared in over 5 hyperthyroidism patients. Following sampling, methimazole starting at 30 mg daily was administered to hyperthyroidism patients, and high-dose intravenous methylprednisolone was administered to ophthalmopathy patients.

Study-wide conclusions, independent of this receptor: In cross-validation, the 13-signature model distinguished ophthalmopathy from stable hyperthyroidism with approximately 90% sensitivity and just under 84% specificity, and in the test set the corresponding values were approximately 80% and 68%. Most expanded thyroid clonotypes with a frequency above 0.001 also appeared in blood, which suggests that blood repertoires may reflect the immune response in the thyroid. Sample size was not statistically predetermined, and group allocation was not concealed from the investigators. In validation, the model predicted ophthalmopathy progression with more than 70% sensitivity and roughly 72% specificity; roughly 12 predicted patients were CT-confirmed with GO in a median of around 6 months.

TCR beta CDR3 regions were amplified from RNA transcripts for repertoire sequencing. The first round was an RT-PCR using HTBI primers with the Qiagen OneStep RT-PCR kit, and this first round was followed by a second-round multiplex PCR, then size selection and purification. Libraries were sequenced paired-end with 100 bp reads on an Illumina HiSeq2000. The paper's processing steps were these. Reads were processed with SOAPnuke, discarding reads with adapters, uncalled bases, mean Phred below 15, or no exact constant-primer or identifier match. COPE v1.2.5 was used to merge the high-quality paired reads. Each unique nucleotide sequence was defined as a clonotype, and clonotypes were aligned to IMGT TRB V, D and J references with MiTCR v1.1. Only V-J combinations with frequency above 0.0001 were analysed, covering approximately 99% of repertoires. A TCR clonal expansion and chaos score per V-J combination was defined as the ratio of F50 clonal expansion to chaos observed in the TCRdist matrix. Features were reduced by Welch's t-statistics and random forest to around 14 V-J combinations, which fed a naive Bayes classifier. The similarity between thyroid and blood repertoires was quantified using the Morisita-Horn index. TCRdb's own reprocessing of the public reads used fastp at Q25 and MiXCR and kept productive beta chains. A single entry per CDR3 protein holds the most common genes and DNA from its merged rows. The V and J calls shown here were made by TCRdb, not taken from the authors' results. The sample table lists some 750,000 distinct CDR3 sequences, 40% of them with a count of one. Roughly 46% of the sample belongs to the ten largest clones.

V is cut back by 4 bases and J by 2 bases, with 4 bases in the junction unmatched. The CDR3 has 14 amino acids, counting the end cysteine and phenylalanine. The sequence is cut down to CDR3 DNA, 42 bases in frame from base 1. The germline V gene (reference sequence) supplies CDR1 LNHDA and CDR2 SQIVND. This clonotype came up many times. What antigen it recognizes has not been identified. Within one base of it there is no much larger clone, and no base qualities were kept. Ophthalmopathy patients were characterized by moderately to severely active disease, a Clinical Activity Score of at least 3, a NOSPECS grade of at least 4, and a disease duration under 3 months. Patients were excluded if they had other autoimmune diseases, uncontrolled infections, pregnancy or lactation. Diagnosis relied on clinical symptoms, serum thyroxine, TRAb, thyroid ultrasound and orbital computed tomography. PBMCs were isolated from about 9.2 ml of fresh peripheral blood by Ficoll-Paque density gradient centrifugation. Trizol reagent was used to extract the total RNA, and its quality was then checked on an Agilent 2100 Bioanalyzer.

Sequenced input: peripheral blood. The V and J genes are TRBV19 and TRBJ1-1, with 7 bases matching TRBD1. The receptor comes from an adult man with Graves' ophthalmopathy. The CDR3 region: CASSRDRRNTEAFF. The DNA is as follows: TGTGCCAGTAGTAGGGACAGAAGAAACACTGAAGCTTTCTTT.